This TCR beta chain emerged from a study of identical twins. Findings and limits, study-wide: Twins' excess sharing was less marked for out-of-frame beta sequences.

One entry per CDR3 protein results from TCRdb running MiXCR on the 5' RACE reads. The sample includes some 500,000 distinct CDR3 sequences, 9.5% to 10% of them seen just once. The V gene's germline CDR1 is SSHAT and CDR2 FNYEAQ (reference sequence). This CDR3 has 13 residues. The table lists this clonotype with a few counts. The antigen is not known. A read error may account for a junction end that differs from germline. The data were also submitted as part of a second study, on yellow fever vaccine responses in identical twins.

This clonotype was sampled from a woman aged 18-35 years in good health. The chain links TRBV7-7 to TRBJ2-5; no definite D call. Source material: PBMCs. CDR3 bases: TGTGCTAGCAGCACAAGTGGGAAAGAGACCCAGTACTTC. Translated, it gives CASSTSGKETQYF.